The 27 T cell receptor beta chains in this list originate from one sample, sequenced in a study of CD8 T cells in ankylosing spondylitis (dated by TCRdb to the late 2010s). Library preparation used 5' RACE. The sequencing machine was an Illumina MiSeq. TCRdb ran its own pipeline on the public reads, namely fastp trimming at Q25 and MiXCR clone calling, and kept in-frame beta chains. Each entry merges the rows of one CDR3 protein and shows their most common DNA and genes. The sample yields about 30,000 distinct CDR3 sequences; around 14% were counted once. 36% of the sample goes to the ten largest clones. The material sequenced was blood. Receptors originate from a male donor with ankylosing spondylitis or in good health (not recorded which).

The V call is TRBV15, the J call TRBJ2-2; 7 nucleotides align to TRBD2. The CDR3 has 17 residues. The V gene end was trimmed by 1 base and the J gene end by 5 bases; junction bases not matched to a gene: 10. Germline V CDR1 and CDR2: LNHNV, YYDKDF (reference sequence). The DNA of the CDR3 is TGTGCCACCAGCAGAGCCCCTCGGGGGGTTACAACCGGGGAGCTGTTTTTT. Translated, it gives CATSRAPRGVTTGELFF.

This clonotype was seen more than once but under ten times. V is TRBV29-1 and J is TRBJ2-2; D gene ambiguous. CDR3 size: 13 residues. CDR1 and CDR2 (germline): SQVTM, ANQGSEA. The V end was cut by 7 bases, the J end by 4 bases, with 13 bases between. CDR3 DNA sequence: TGCAGCGCGACGGCCATCATCACCGGGGAGCTGTTTTTT. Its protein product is CSATAIITGELFF.

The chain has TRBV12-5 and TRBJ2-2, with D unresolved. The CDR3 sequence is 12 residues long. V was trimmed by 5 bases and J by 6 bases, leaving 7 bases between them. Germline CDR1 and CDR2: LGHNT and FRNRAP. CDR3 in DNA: TGTGCTAGTGGTGCCCCATCCGGGGAGCTGTTTTTT. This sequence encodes CASGAPSGELFF. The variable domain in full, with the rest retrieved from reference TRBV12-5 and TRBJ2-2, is DARVTQTPRHKVTEMGQEVTMRCQPILGHNTVFWYRQTMMQGLELLAYFRNRAPLDDSGMPKDRFSAEMPDATLATLKIQPSEPRDSAVYFCASGAPSGELFFGEGSRLTVL.

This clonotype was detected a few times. The CDR3 is CSVVVVQNTEAFF. The DNA for the CDR3 is TGCAGCGTTGTGGTGGTGCAGAACACTGAAGCTTTCTTT. The chain has TRBV29-1 and TRBJ1-1, with D uncertain. The CDR3 length is 13 residues. V was pared by 4 bases and J by 1 base, with 10 bases between. Germline V lookup: CDR1 SQVTM, CDR2 ANQGSEA. The full variable domain, in which reference TRBV29-1 and TRBJ1-1 provide the parts outside the CDR3, is SAVISQKPSRDICQRGTSLTIQCQVDSQVTMMFWYRQQPGQSLTLIATANQGSEATYESGFVIDKFPISRPNLTFSTLTVSNMSPEDSSIYLCSVVVVQNTEAFFGQGTRLTVV.

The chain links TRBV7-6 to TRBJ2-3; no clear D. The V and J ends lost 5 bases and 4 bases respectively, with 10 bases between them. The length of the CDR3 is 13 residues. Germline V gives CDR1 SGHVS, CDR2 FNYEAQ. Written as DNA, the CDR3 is TGTGCCAGCAGCCCATCGGACGCAGATACGCAGTATTTT. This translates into CASSPSDADTQYF.

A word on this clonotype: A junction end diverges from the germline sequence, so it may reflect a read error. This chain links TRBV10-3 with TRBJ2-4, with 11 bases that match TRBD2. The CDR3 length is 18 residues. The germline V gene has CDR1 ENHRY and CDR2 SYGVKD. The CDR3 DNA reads TGCGCCATCAGTGAAGCTAGCGGGAGGTCTCATGCCAAAAACATTCAGTACTTC. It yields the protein CAISEASGRSHAKNIQYF.

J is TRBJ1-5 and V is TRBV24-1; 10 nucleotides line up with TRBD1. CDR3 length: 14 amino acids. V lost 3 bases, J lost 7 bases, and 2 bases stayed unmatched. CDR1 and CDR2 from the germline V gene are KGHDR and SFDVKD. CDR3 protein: CATSDRTGGQPQHF. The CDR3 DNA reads TGTGCCACCAGTGATAGGACAGGGGGGCAGCCCCAGCATTTT.

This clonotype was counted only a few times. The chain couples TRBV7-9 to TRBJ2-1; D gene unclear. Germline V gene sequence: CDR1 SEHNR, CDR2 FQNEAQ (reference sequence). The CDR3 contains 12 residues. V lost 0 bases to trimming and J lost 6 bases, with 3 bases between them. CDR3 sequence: CASSLAANEQFF. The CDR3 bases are TGTGCCAGCAGCTTAGCGGCCAATGAGCAGTTCTTC.

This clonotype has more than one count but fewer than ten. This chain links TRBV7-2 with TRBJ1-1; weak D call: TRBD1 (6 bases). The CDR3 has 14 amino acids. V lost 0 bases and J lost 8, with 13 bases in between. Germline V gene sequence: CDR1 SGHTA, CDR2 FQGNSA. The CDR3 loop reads CASSLASDRAEAFF. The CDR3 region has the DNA TGTGCCAGCAGCTTAGCGTCGGACAGAGCCGAAGCTTTCTTT.

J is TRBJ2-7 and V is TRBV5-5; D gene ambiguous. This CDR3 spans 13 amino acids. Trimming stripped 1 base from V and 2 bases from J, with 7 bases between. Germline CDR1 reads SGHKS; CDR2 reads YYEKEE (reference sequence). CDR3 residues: CASSLLQTYEQYF. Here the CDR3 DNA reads TGTGCCAGCAGCTTGTTACAGACCTACGAGCAGTACTTC.

The CDR3 here is CAISDSRGGQNTEAFF. CDR3 bases: TGTGCCATCAGTGATTCTAGGGGGGGGCAGAACACTGAAGCTTTCTTT. The chain combines TRBV10-3 with TRBJ1-1; a possible D gene is TRBD1 (6 bases). CDR1 ENHRY and CDR2 SYGVKD come from the germline V gene. The CDR3 spans 16 residues. The V gene lost 3 bases and the J gene lost 1 base, with 15 bases spanning the gap.

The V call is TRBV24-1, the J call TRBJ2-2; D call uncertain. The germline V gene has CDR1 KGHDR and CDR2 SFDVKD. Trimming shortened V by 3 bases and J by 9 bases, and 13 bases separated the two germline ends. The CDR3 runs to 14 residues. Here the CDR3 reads CATSDPRRTRELFF. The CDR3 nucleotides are TGTGCCACCAGTGATCCCCGGCGGACGCGGGAGCTGTTTTTT.

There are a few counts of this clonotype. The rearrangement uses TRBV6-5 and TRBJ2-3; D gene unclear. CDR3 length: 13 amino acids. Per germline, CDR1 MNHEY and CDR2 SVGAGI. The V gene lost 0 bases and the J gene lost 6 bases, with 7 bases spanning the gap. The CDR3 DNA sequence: TGTGCCAGCAGTTACTCTTCAAGGGATACGCAGTATTTT. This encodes CASSYSSRDTQYF.

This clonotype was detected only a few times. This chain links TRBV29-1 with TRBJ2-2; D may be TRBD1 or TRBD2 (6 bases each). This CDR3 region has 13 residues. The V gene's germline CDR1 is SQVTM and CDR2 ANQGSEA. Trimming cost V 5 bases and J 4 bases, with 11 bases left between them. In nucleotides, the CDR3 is TGCAGCGTTCGGGGGCAGCCCACCGGGGAGCTGTTTTTT. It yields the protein CSVRGQPTGELFF.

CDR3: CASSQGLADIQYF. In DNA, the CDR3 is TGCGCCAGCAGCCAAGGTCTAGCGGACATTCAGTACTTC. This chain connects TRBV4-3 to TRBJ2-4; 7 bases fit TRBD2. Trimming at V came to 1 base and at J to 8 bases, leaving 2 bases not matched to a gene. Germline CDR1 LGHNA, CDR2 YSLEER. The CDR3 length is 13 residues.

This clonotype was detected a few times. The CDR3 region is CASSGVKEPQHF. The DNA for the CDR3 is TGTGCCAGCAGCGGGGTAAAGGAGCCCCAGCATTTT. The chain links TRBV6-6 to TRBJ1-5; D is uncertain. CDR1 is MNHNY, CDR2 SVGAGI, per germline (reference sequence). The CDR3 is 12 residues long. Deletions cut 6 bases from V and 8 bases from J, with 11 bases between.

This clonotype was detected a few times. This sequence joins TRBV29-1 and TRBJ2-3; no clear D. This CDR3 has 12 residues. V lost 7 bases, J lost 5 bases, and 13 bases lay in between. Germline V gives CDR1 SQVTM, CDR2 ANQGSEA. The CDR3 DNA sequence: TGCAGCGCCGGTGGTCTGGGAGATACGCAGTATTTT. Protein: CSAGGLGDTQYF.

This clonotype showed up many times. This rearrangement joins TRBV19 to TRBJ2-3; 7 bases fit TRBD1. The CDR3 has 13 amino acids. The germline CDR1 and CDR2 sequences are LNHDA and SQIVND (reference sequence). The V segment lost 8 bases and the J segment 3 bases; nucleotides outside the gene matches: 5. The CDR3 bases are TGTGCCAGTTCAGGGGGTAGGACAGATACGCAGTATTTT. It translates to CASSGGRTDTQYF. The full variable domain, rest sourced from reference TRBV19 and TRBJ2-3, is DGGITQSPKYLFRKEGQNVTLSCEQNLNHDAMYWYRQDPGQGLRLIYYSQIVNDFQKGDIAEGYSVSREKKESFPLTVTSAQKNPTAFYLCASSGGRTDTQYFGPGTRLTVL.

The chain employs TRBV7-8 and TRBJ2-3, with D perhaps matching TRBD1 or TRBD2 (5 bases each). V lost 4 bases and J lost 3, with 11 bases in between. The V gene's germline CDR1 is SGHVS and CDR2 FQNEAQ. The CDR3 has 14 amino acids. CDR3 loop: CASSSQWGTDTQYF. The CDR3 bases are TGTGCCAGCAGCTCCCAGTGGGGGACAGATACGCAGTATTTT.

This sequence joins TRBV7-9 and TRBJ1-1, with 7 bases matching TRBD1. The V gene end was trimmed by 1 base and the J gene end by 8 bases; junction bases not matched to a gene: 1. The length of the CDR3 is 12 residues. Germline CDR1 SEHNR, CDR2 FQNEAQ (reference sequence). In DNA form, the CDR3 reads TGTGCCAGCAGCTTAGGGACAGGCGAAGCTTTCTTT. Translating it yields CASSLGTGEAFF.

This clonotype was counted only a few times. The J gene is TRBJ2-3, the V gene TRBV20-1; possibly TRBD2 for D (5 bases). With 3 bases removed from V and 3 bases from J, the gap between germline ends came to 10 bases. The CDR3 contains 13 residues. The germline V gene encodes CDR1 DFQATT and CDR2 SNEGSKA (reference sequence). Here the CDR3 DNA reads TGCAGTGCTAGGAAAAGCGGTACAGATACGCAGTATTTT. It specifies CSARKSGTDTQYF.

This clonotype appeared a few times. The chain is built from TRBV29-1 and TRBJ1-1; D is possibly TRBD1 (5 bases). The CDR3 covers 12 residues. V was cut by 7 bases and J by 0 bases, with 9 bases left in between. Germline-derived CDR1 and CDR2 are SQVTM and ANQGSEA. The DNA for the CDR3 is TGCAGCGGTCGACAGTTGAACACTGAAGCTTTCTTT. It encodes CSGRQLNTEAFF.

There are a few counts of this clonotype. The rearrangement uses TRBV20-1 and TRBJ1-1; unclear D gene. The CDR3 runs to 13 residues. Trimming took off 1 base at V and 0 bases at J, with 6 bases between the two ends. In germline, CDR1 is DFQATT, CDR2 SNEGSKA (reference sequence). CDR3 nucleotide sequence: TGCAGTGCTAGAGCAGGCCTGAACACTGAAGCTTTCTTT. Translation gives CSARAGLNTEAFF.

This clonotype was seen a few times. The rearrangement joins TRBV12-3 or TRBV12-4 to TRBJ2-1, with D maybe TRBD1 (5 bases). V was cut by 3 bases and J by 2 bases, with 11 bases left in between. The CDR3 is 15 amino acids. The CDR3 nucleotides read TGTGCCAGCAGTTTTGGGGAAGGGGCCTACAATGAGCAGTTCTTC. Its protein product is CASSFGEGAYNEQFF.

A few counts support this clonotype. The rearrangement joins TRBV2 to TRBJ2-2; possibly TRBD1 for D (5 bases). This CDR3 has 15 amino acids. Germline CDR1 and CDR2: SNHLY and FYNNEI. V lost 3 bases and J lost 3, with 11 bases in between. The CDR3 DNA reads TGTGCCAGCAGTGAGACCGCAGGGTACACCGGGGAGCTGTTTTTT. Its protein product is CASSETAGYTGELFF.

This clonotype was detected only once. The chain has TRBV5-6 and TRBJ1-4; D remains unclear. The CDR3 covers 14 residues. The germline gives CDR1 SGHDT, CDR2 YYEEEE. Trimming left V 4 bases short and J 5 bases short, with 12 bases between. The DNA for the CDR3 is TGTGCCAGCAGCCCGAACGTACTGAATGAAAAACTGTTTTTT. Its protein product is CASSPNVLNEKLFF.

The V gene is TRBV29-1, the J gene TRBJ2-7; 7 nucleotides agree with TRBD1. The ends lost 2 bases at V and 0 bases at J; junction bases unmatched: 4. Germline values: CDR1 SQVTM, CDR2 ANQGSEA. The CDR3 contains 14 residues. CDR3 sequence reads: CSVEKGQNSYEQYF. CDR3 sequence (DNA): TGCAGCGTTGAAAAGGGACAGAACTCCTACGAGCAGTACTTC.